What follows are 13 T cell receptor beta chains derived from one specimen sequenced in a study of blood T cell repertoires in COVID-19. Libraries were prepared by immunoSEQ multiplex PCR; TCRdb keeps only in-frame clonotypes and omits some of them. Of around 250,000 clones listed, approximately 87% are singletons. Input material: peripheral blood. These receptor sequences come from a human donor in a cohort sampled during active COVID-19.

This clone appeared a single time. The V and J genes are TRBV7-2 and TRBJ2-1; the match to TRBD2 covers 14 bases. Germline values: CDR1 SGHTA, CDR2 FQGNSA. This CDR3 is 19 amino acids long. Trimming at V came to 4 bases and at J to 0 bases, leaving 8 bases not matched to a gene. The CDR3 coding sequence is TGTGCCAGCAGCTCAGGACTAGCGGGGGGCAGGAGCTCCTACAATGAGCAGTTCTTC. Translating gives CASSSGLAGGRSSYNEQFF.

The V gene is TRBV5-4, the J gene TRBJ2-7, with 10 nucleotides matching TRBD1. The CDR3 contains 16 residues. Germline loops: CDR1 SGHNT, CDR2 YYREEE (reference sequence). J was trimmed by 5 bases and V by 4 bases; bases with no gene match: 12. The CDR3 coding sequence is TGTGCCAGCAGCGGCTACCGGGACAGGGGTGAAAACGAGCAGTACTTC. This codes for CASSGYRDRGENEQYF. The whole variable domain, filled in from reference TRBV5-4 and TRBJ2-7, reads ETGVTQSPTHLIKTRGQQVTLRCSSQSGHNTVSWYQQALGQGPQFIFQYYREEENGRGNFPPRFSGLQFPNYSSELNVNALELDDSALYLCASSGYRDRGENEQYFGPGTRLTVT.

J is TRBJ2-1 and V is TRBV9; TRBD2 matches 7 bases. The CDR3 loop spans 15 amino acids. Looked up from germline, CDR1 is SGDLS and CDR2 is YYNGEE. The V gene end was trimmed by 2 bases and the J gene end by 6 bases; junction bases not matched to a gene: 8. The CDR3 region is CASSVAAQRGNEQFF. DNA for the CDR3: TGTGCCAGCAGCGTTGCGGCCCAGCGGGGCAATGAGCAGTTCTTC.

V usage is TRBV25-1 and J usage is TRBJ1-6, with D hard to call. Germline V CDR1 and CDR2: MGHDK, SYGVNS. The V and J ends lost 4 bases and 0 bases respectively, with 7 bases between them. The CDR3 spans 15 residues. CDR3 region: CASSVAGSYNSPLHF. CDR3 DNA: TGTGCCAGCAGTGTGGCGGGCTCCTATAATTCACCCCTCCACTTT.

The chain couples TRBV19 to TRBJ1-1, with D tentatively TRBD1 (6 bases). Germline assignment: CDR1 LNHDA and CDR2 SQIVND (reference sequence). V was trimmed by 2 bases and J by 1 base, leaving 14 bases between them. The CDR3 has 16 amino acids. The CDR3 here is CASSIPSQGQNTEAFF. CDR3 nucleotide sequence: TGTGCCAGTAGTATACCCTCACAGGGACAGAACACTGAAGCTTTCTTT.

The count of this clone is one. V and J are TRBV28 and TRBJ1-1, with no clear D. Germline-derived CDR1 and CDR2 are MDHEN and SYDVKM. The germline V and J ends were trimmed by 4 bases and 4 bases, with 4 bases remaining between them. This CDR3 spans 11 amino acids. The CDR3: CASSSSTEAFF. The CDR3 nucleotides are TGTGCCAGCAGTTCCTCCACTGAAGCTTTCTTT.

The J gene is TRBJ1-1, the V gene TRBV5-8; D gene ambiguous. The CDR3 loop spans 12 amino acids. Trimming cost V 4 bases and J 11 bases, with 15 bases left between them. The germline V gene encodes CDR1 SGHTS and CDR2 YDEGEE. The CDR3 nucleotides read TGTGCCAGCAGCCACACAGTGGGAGAGGCTTTCTTT. Translated: CASSHTVGEAFF.

Here the CDR3 reads CASSPMKDGSSYEQYF. The CDR3 DNA sequence: TGTGCCAGCAGCCCGATGAAGGACGGGAGCTCCTACGAGCAGTACTTC. V is TRBV13 and J is TRBJ2-7, with a possible D match to TRBD2 (6 bases). The V gene lost 5 bases and the J gene lost 0 bases, with 17 bases spanning the gap. CDR1 and CDR2 (germline): PRHDT, FYEKMQ (reference sequence). The CDR3 has 16 amino acids.

The J gene is TRBJ2-1, the V gene TRBV27, with 14 bases lining up with TRBD2. This CDR3 is 18 amino acids long. After removal of 5 bases from V and 0 bases from J, the junction contained 6 bases not matched to a gene. Germline V gene sequence: CDR1 MNHEY, CDR2 SMNVEV (reference sequence). CDR3 DNA sequence: TGTGCCAGCAGTCCCCGACTAGCGGGGGGGCTCTCCTACAATGAGCAGTTCTTC. This sequence encodes CASSPRLAGGLSYNEQFF.

The rearrangement uses TRBV19 and TRBJ2-7; 11 bases align to TRBD2. Germline V lookup: CDR1 LNHDA, CDR2 SQIVND (reference sequence). The CDR3 is 18 residues long. Germline trimming cut 3 bases from V and 3 bases from J; bases unmatched to any gene: 13. The CDR3, as DNA: TGTGCCAGTAGTATGACGGGACTTGGGACTAGCGGATTCTACGAGCAGTACTTC. Protein: CASSMTGLGTSGFYEQYF.

The chain joins TRBV4-1 to TRBJ1-6; 9 bases match TRBD1. Germline CDR1 and CDR2: MGHRA and YSYEKL. V gave up 3 bases and J gave up 6 bases; unmatched junction bases: 3. The CDR3 is made up of 15 amino acids. The CDR3 spells CASSQGQGGNSPLHF. DNA of the CDR3: TGCGCCAGCAGCCAGGGACAGGGAGGTAATTCACCCCTCCACTTT.

This clone was detected only once. The chain employs TRBV6-4 and TRBJ2-3; no reliable D call. The CDR3 runs 15 residues. V lost 3 bases, J lost 0 bases, and 10 bases lay in between. Germline V gene data show CDR1 as MRHNA and CDR2 as SNTAGT. CDR3 coding DNA: TGTGCCAGCAGTGAAACTACCACTAGCACAGATACGCAGTATTTT. Amino acids: CASSETTTSTDTQYF.

The V and J genes are TRBV9 and TRBJ2-3; 9 bases fit TRBD2. Germline V lookup: CDR1 SGDLS, CDR2 YYNGEE. V trimming: 2 bases; J trimming: 3 bases; junction bases outside the gene matches: 10. There are 17 residues in the CDR3. The DNA for the CDR3 is TGTGCCAGCAGCGTCCGGCCGCGTAGCGGGAGTACAGATACGCAGTATTTT. Its protein product is CASSVRPRSGSTDTQYF.